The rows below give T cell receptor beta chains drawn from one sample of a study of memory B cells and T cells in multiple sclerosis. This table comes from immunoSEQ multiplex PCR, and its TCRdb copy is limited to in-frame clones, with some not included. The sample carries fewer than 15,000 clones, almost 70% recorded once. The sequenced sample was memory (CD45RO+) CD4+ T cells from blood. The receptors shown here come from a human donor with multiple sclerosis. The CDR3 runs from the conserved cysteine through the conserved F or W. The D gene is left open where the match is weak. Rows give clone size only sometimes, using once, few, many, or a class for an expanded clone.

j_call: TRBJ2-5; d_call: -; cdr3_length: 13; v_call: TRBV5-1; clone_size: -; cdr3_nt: TGCGCCAGCAGCTTGGGACTGCAAGAGACCCAGTACTTC; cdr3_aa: CASSLGLQETQYF
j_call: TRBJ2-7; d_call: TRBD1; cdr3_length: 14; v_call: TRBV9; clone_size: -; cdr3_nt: TGTGCCAGCAGCTTCGGACAGGGGACCTACGAGCAGTACTTC; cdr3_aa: CASSFGQGTYEQYF
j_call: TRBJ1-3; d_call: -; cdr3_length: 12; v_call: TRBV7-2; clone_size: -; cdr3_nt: TGTGCCAGCAGCTTAGAGCGAAACACCATATATTTT; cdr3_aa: CASSLERNTIYF
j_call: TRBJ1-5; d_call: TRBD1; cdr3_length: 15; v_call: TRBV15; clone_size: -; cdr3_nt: TGTGCCACCAGCAGAGAGGGACAGGGGATTCAGCCCCAGCATTTT; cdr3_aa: CATSREGQGIQPQHF
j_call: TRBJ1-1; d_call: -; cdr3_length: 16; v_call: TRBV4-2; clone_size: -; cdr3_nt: TGTGCCAGCAGCCAAGAAAGGAGGAGTCAGAACACTGAAGCTTTCTTT; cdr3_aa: CASSQERRSQNTEAFF
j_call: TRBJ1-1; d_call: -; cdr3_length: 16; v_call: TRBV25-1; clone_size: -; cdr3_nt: TGTGCCAGCAGTGGTTCCCCGGGATCTGTTTCCACTGAAGCTTTCTTT; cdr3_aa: CASSGSPGSVSTEAFF
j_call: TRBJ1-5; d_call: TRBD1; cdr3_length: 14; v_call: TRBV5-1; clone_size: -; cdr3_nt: TGCGCCAGCAGCGACGGGACAGGCAATCAGCCCCAGCATTTT; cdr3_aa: CASSDGTGNQPQHF
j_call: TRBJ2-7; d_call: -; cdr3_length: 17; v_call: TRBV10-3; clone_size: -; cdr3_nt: TGTGCCATCAGTGAGTCGAAGGACTTCCGAGCGGGTGACGAGCAGTACTTC; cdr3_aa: CAISESKDFRAGDEQYF
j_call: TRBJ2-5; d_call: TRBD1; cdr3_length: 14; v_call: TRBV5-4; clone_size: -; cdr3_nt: TGTGCCAGCAGCTTGATGTCAGGGGGAGAGACCCAGTACTTC; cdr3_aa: CASSLMSGGETQYF
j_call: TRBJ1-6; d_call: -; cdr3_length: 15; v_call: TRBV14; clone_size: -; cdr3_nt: TGTGCCAGCAGCCAAGGAGGGGGAAGGAATTCACCCCTCCACTTT; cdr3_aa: CASSQGGGRNSPLHF
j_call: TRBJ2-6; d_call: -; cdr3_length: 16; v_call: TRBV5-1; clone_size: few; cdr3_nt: TGCGCCAGCAGCTTGGTAGCGTCAGCTGGGGCCAACGTCCTGACTTTC; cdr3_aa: CASSLVASAGANVLTF
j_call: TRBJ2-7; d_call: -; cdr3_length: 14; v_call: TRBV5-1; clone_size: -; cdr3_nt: TGCGCCAGCAGCTTATCCCAGGGCCCCTACGAGCAGTACTTC; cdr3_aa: CASSLSQGPYEQYF
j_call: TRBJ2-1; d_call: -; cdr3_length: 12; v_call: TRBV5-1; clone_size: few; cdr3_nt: TGCGCCAGCAGCTTGGTCCTCAATGAGCAGTTCTTC; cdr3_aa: CASSLVLNEQFF
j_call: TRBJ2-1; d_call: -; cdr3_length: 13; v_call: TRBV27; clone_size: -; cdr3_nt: TGTGCCAGCAGTTTGCCCTCGCCAGGAGAGCAGTTCTTC; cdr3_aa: CASSLPSPGEQFF
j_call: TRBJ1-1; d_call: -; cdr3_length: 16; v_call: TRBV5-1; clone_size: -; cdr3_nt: TGCGCCAGCAGGGAAGGGGGGGAAGTGGGGAACACTGAAGCTTTCTTT; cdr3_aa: CASREGGEVGNTEAFF
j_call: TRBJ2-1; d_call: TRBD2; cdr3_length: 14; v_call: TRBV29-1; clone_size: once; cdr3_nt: TGCAGCGACGTCCCCGGGACTAGTGTCAATGAGCAGTTCTTC; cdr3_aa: CSDVPGTSVNEQFF
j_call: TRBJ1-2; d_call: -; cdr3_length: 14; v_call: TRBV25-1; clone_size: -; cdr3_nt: TGTGCCAGCAGTGAATTGGACAGCACCTATGGCTACACCTTC; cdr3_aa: CASSELDSTYGYTF
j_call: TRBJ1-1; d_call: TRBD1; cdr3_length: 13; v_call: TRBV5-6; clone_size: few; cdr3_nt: TGTGCCAGCAGCTTAACAGGGGGAATTGAAGCTTTCTTT; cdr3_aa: CASSLTGGIEAFF
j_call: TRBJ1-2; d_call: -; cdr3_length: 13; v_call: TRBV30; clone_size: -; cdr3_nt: TGTGCCTCCGCCCGGGAAGGGTTCTATGGCTACACCTTC; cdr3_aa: CASAREGFYGYTF
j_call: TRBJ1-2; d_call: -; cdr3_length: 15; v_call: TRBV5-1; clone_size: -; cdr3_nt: TGCGCCAGCAGCTTGCCACTGGACAGCAGCTATGGCTACACCTTC; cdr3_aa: CASSLPLDSSYGYTF
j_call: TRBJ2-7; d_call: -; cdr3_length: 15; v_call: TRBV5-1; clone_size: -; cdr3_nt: TGCGCCAGCAGCAAACCGGACAGCCGTACCTCCGAGCAGTACTTC; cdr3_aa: CASSKPDSRTSEQYF
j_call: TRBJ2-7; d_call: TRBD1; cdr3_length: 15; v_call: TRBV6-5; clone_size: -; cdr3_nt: TGTGCCAGCAGTTCCCCGGGACAGGGCCCCAACGAGCAGTACTTC; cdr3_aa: CASSSPGQGPNEQYF
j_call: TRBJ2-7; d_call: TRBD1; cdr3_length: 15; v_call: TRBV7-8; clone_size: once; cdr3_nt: TGTGCCAGCACCCTCGGACAGGGACTCTCCTACGAGCAGTACTTC; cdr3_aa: CASTLGQGLSYEQYF
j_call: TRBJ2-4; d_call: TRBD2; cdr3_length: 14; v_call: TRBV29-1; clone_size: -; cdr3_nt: TGCAGCGTGGATCCTAGCGGAGCCAAAAACATTCAGTACTTC; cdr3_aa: CSVDPSGAKNIQYF
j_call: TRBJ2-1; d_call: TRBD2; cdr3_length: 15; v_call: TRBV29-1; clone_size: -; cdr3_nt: TGCAGCGTTGGCCGGCGCGGGAGAAGCGACAATGAGCAGTTCTTC; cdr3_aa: CSVGRRGRSDNEQFF